Sequencing of this T cell receptor (beta chain) was carried out in a study of PD-L1 blockade in urothelial cancer. Study context: Twenty-five of the 29 patients were men with bladder-origin urothelial cancer.

Measured with immunoSEQ multiplex PCR; TCRdb has only the in-frame clones, and not every one. The sample holds 70,000 or so clones; 85% to 90% are singletons and the top ten take 3.4%. Overall study findings and caveats: Survival was better when pretreatment blood TCR clonality fell below the median.

Turning to this clone: Its specificity is unknown.

Germline lookup yields CDR1 SGDLS and CDR2 YYNGEE. The CDR3 loop spans 14 amino acids. Deletions cut 3 bases from V and 2 bases from J, with 12 bases between. The sequencing here drew on PBMCs, taken around atezolizumab (anti-PD-L1) treatment. This chain connects TRBV9 to TRBJ2-7, with a weak D call TRBD1 (6 bases). This receptor was identified in a man aged 60-69 years with urothelial cancer. CDR3 DNA sequence: TGTGCCAGCAGCGCGAACAGGGTTCCCTACGAGCAGTACTTC. It yields the protein CASSANRVPYEQYF.